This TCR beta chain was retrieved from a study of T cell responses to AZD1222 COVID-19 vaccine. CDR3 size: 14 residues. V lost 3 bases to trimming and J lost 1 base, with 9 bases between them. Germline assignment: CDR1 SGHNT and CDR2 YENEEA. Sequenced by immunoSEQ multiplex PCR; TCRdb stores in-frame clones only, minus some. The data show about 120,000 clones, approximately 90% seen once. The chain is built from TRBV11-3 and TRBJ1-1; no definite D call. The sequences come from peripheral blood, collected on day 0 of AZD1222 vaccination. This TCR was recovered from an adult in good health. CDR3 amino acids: CASSFSGENTEAFF. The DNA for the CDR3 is TGTGCCAGCAGCTTTTCTGGGGAGAACACTGAAGCTTTCTTT.